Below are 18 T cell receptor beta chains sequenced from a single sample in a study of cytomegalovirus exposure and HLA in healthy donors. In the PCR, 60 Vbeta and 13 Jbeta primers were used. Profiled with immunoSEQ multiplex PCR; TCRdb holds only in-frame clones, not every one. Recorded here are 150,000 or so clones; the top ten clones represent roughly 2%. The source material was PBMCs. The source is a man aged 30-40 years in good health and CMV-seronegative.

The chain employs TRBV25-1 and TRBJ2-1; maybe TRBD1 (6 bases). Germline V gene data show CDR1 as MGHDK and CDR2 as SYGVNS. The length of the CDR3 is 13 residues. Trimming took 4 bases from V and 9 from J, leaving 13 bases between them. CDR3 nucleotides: TGTGCCAGCAGTGGTGCACAGGGTTCTGAGCAGTTCTTC. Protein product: CASSGAQGSEQFF. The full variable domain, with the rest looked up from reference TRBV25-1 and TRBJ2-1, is EADIYQTPRYLVIGTGKKITLECSQTMGHDKMYWYQQDPGMELHLIHYSYGVNSTEKGDLSSESTVSRIRTEHFPLTLESARPSHTSQYLCASSGAQGSEQFFGPGTRLTVL.

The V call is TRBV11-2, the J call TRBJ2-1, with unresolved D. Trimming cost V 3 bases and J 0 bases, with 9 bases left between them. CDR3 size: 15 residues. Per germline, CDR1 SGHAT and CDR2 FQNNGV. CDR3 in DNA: TGTGCCAGCAGCTTTAACTCCCACTCCTACAATGAGCAGTTCTTC. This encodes CASSFNSHSYNEQFF.

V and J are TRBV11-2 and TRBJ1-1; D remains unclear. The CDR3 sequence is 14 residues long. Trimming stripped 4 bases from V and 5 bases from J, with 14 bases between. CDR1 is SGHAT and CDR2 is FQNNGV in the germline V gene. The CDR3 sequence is CASSSGERGTEAFF. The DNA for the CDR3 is TGTGCCAGCAGCTCCGGGGAGCGAGGGACTGAAGCTTTCTTT.

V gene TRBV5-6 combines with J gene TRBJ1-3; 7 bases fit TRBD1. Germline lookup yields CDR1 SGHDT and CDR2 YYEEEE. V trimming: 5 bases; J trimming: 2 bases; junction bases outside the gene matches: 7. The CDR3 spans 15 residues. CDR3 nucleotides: TGTGCCAGCAGGCCGACAGGGTTAACTGGAAACACCATATATTTT. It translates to CASRPTGLTGNTIYF.

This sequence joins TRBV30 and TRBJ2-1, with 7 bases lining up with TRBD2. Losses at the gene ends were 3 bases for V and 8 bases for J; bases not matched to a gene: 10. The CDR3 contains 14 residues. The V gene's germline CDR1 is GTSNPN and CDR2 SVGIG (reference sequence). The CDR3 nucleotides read TGTGCCTGGAGCCTCGGCGGGAGTTTGTATGAGCAGTTCTTC. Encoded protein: CAWSLGGSLYEQFF.

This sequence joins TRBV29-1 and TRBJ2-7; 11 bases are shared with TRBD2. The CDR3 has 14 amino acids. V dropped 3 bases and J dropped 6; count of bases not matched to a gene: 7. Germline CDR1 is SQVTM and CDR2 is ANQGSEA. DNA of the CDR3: TGCAGCGTTGACGTAGCGGGAGGGCCTGGCGAGCAGTACTTC. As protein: CSVDVAGGPGEQYF.

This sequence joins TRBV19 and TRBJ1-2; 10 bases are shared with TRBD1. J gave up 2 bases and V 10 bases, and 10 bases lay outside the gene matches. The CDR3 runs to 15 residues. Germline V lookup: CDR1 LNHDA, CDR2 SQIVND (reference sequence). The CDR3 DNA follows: TGTGCCACCACGAGGGACAGGGGAACGAACTATGGCTACACCTTC. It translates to CATTRDRGTNYGYTF.

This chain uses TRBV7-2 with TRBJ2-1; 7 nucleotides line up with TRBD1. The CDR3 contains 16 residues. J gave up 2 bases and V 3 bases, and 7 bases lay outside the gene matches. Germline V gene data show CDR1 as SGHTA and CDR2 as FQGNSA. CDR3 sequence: CASSFSTGAAYNEQFF. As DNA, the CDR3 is TGTGCCAGCAGCTTTTCAACAGGGGCCGCCTACAATGAGCAGTTCTTC. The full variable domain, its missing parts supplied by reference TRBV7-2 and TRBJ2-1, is GAGVSQSPSNKVTEKGKDVELRCDPISGHTALYWYRQSLGQGLEFLIYFQGNSAPDKSGLPSDRFSAERTGGSVSTLTIQRTQQEDSAVYLCASSFSTGAAYNEQFFGPGTRLTVL.

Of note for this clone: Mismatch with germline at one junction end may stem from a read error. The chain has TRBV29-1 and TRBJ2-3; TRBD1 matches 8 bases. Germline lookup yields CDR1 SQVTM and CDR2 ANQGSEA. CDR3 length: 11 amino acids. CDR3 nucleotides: TGCAGCGCTACAACACAGGGGGTTAGAGGCTTT. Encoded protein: CSATTQGVRGF.

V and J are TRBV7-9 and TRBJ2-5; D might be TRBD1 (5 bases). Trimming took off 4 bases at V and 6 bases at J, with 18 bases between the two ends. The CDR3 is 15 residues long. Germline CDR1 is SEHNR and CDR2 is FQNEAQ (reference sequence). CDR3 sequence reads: CASSSGTGRKKTQYF. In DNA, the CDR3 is TGTGCCAGCAGCTCAGGCACAGGAAGGAAAAAGACCCAGTACTTC. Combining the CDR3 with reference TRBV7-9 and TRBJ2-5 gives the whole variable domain DTGVSQNPRHKITKRGQNVTFRCDPISEHNRLYWYRQTLGQGPEFLTYFQNEAQLEKSRLLSDRFSAERPKGSFSTLEIQRTEQGDSAMYLCASSSGTGRKKTQYFGPGTRLLVL.

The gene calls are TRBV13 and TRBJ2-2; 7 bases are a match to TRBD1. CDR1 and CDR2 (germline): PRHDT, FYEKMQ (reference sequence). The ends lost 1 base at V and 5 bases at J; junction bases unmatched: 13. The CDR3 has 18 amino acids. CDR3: CASSLARILGQSTGELFF. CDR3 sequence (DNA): TGTGCCAGCAGCTTAGCGAGAATTCTGGGACAGAGTACCGGGGAGCTGTTTTTT.

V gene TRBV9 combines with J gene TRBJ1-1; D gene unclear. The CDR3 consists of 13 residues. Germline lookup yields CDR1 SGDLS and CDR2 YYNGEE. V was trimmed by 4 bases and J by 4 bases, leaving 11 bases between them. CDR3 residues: CASSSSPGTEAFF. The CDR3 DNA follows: TGTGCCAGCAGCTCCAGCCCGGGCACTGAAGCTTTCTTT.

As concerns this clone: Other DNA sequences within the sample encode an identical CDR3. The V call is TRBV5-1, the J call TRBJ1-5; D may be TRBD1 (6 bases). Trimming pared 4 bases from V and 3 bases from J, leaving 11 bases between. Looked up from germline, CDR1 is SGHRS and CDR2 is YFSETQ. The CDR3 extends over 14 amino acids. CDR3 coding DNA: TGCGCCAGCAGCCTTACAGGGACCAATCAGCCCCAGCATTTT. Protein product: CASSLTGTNQPQHF. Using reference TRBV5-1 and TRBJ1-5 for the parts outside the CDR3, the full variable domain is KAGVTQTPRYLIKTRGQQVTLSCSPISGHRSVSWYQQTPGQGLQFLFEYFSETQRNKGNFPGRFSGRQFSNSRSEMNVSTLELGDSALYLCASSLTGTNQPQHFGDGTRLSIL.

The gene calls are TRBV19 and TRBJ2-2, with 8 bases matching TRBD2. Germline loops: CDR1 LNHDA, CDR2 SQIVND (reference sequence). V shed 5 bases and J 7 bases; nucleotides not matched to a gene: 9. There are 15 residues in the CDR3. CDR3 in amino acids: CASSAGLVVVGELFF. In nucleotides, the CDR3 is TGTGCCAGTAGTGCGGGACTAGTCGTCGTCGGGGAGCTGTTTTTT.

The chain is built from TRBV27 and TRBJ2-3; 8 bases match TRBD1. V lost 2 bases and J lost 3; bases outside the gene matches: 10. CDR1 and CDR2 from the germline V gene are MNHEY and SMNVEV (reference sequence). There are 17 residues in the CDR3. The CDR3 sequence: CASSLIQGVMGTDTQYF. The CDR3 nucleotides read TGTGCCAGCAGTTTAATACAGGGGGTCATGGGTACAGATACGCAGTATTTT.

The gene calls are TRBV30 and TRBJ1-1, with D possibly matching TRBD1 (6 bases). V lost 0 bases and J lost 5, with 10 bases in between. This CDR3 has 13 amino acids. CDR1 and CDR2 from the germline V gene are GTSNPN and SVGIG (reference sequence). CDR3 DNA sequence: TGTGCCTGGAGTGTAGGGGGTGCTACTGAAGCTTTCTTT. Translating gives CAWSVGGATEAFF.

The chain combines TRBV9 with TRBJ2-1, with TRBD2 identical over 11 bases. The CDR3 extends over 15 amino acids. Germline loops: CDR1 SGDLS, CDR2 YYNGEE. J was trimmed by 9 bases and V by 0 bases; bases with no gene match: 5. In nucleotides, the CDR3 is TGTGCCAGCAGCGTAGTAGCGGGAGGGCCGGGTGAGCAGTTCTTC. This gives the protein CASSVVAGGPGEQFF.

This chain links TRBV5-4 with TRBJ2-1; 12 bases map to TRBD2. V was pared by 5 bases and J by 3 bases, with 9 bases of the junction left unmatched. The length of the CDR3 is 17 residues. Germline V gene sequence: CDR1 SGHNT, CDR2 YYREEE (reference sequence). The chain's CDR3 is CASRILAGGQFYNEQFF. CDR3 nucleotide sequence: TGTGCCAGCAGGATACTAGCGGGAGGTCAGTTCTACAATGAGCAGTTCTTC.